This TCR beta chain was retrieved from a study of human T cells and chemical hapten exposure. The overall study: From small differences in pooled library volume came most of the variation in per-sample TCR yields. Study results and limitations: Sensitizing to DPC left TCRs with a frequency above 1 in 1000 unaltered. Healthy people's immune response may differ from that of the donors, who had alopecia.

Many counts were recorded for this clonotype. Its antigen is still unknown. CDR3 length: 17 residues. Germline CDR1 reads LGHNA; CDR2 reads YSLEER. Trimming cost V 0 bases and J 5 bases, with 17 bases left between them. MiXCR, run by TCRdb on the RACE reads, gives a single entry per CDR3 protein. Of approximately 350,000 distinct CDR3 sequences listed, around 7% were seen once; the top ten hold less than 10%. Noted time point: patch test 1, 2 weeks after DPC sensitization. Treatment meaning: therapeutic diphenylcyclopropenone sensitization with weekly scalp DPC. The clonotype comes from a young woman with alopecia areata. Some clones in this sample may be carry-over from other donors' samples. The rearrangement joins TRBV4-3 to TRBJ1-5; possible D gene TRBD1, 5 bases. Sample: whole blood, taken in connection with sensitization to the hapten diphenylcyclopropenone (DPC). DNA of the CDR3: TGCGCCAGCAGCCAAGAGAGGGGCAGGGAAAGTTATCAGCCCCAGCATTTT. Residues: CASSQERGRESYQPQHF.